This TCR beta chain was documented in a study of blood T cell repertoires in COVID-19. Study-wide context: Acute-phase and convalescent COVID-19 samples originated in the United States, Italy and Spain. PBMCs, B-cell-depleted T cells, or T cells were the source of the cDNA or gDNA that made up the material.

Clinical histories supplied by participants themselves formed the basis of cohort assignment. Sequenced by immunoSEQ multiplex PCR; TCRdb stores in-frame clones only, minus some. The sample has about 220,000 clones, 82% seen once. Germline lookup yields CDR1 LNHDA and CDR2 SQIVND (reference sequence). V was trimmed by 7 bases and J by 4 bases, leaving 19 bases between them. This CDR3 has 15 residues. Sequencing input: PBMCs or T cells enriched from blood (not recorded which). The V and J genes are TRBV19 and TRBJ1-2; D may be TRBD1 (5 bases). This TCR was recovered from an older woman who had recovered from COVID-19. In DNA form, the CDR3 reads TGTGCCAGTACTCTTGAACGGGGGAGAGGCTATGGCTACACCTTC. It codes for CASTLERGRGYGYTF.